The clone carrying this T cell receptor (beta chain) was counted between two and nine times. Antigen unknown. Sequencing used immunoSEQ multiplex PCR; TCRdb keeps in-frame clones, though not all of them. The table lists around 80,000 clones, 90% to 95% of them singletons. CDR3 size: 12 residues. Germline V CDR1 and CDR2: MNHEY, SVGAGI. Trimming took off 3 bases at V and 6 bases at J, with 5 bases between the two ends. This sample stems from a study of OX40 agonist ivuxolimab in advanced cancers. Study in general: An agonistic anti-OX40 (CD134) antibody, ivuxolimab, was used to treat the patients. A partial response was reached by three patients: one with hepatocellular carcinoma and two with cutaneous melanoma.

Regarding the study as a whole: Normalized T-cell clonal expansion was also low in a subset of nonresponders. Not determined was the antigen specificity of the expanded peripheral T cells.

The clonotype comes from an adult with an advanced solid tumor such as melanoma, head and neck, liver or kidney cancer. This chain joins TRBV6-5 and TRBJ2-2; D is ambiguous. Material: CD4+ or CD8+ T cells sorted from blood, obtained in a trial of the OX40 agonist ivuxolimab. The CDR3 coding sequence is TGTGCCAGCAGTTATCTCGCCGGGGAGCTGTTTTTT. Translation: CASSYLAGELFF.